The entry below gives a single TCR beta chain sequence along with its context. It lacks a known antigen. Nothing much larger sits one base from this clone, and base qualities are not available. The method behind the library was the immunoSEQ multiplex PCR assay. The multiplex PCR relied on a mix of 60 forward primers for TCR Vbeta segments and 13 reverse primers for TCR Jbeta segments. The CDR3 region of rearranged TCR beta genes was amplified from genomic DNA by a multiplex PCR assay. Amplified TCR beta libraries were sequenced as 87-base-pair reads on the Illumina HiSeq System. On the authors' methods: Across the 670 or so repertoires, a later analysis counted about 81 million unique TCR beta chains, 9.5 million to 12 million of which were shared by at least two donors. Raw reads were error-corrected and collapsed into unique sequences by a nearest-neighbor algorithm in which closely related sequences were merged to remove PCR and sequencing errors. V, D and J gene segments were assigned by aligning CDR3 sequences to IMGT reference sequences. For a sequence to be retained, at least a six-nucleotide match to both a V gene segment and a J gene segment was required. Rearrangements were called productive when the CDR3 lacked stop codons and stayed in frame with V and J; all others were non-productive. Following IMGT convention, CDR3 was defined as the stretch from the second conserved V-encoded cysteine up to the conserved J-encoded phenylalanine. The earlier analysis of some 550 of the donors excluded any sequence lacking an unambiguous match to a single V gene segment. An earlier analysis of around 600 of the donors classified V segments as functional when productive rearrangements were above 56.7% and as segregating when the standard deviation between donors was above 5%. To diagnose cytomegalovirus status from the catalog of TCR beta chain sequences, a statistical classification framework was built. In a later analysis, TCR nucleotide sequences were compared against IMGT/GENE-DB human TR gene sequences so that V and J genes could be assigned. In a later analysis, CDR3 sequences and most-parsimonious VDJ recombination scenarios were assigned using the TCRdist pipeline. A later analysis defined each TCR beta chain by its CDR3 amino acid sequence plus V-gene family, and excluded reads lacking a unique V-gene family. As a way to deal with suspected cross-contamination and a sequencing artifact, a later analysis dropped over 550 nucleotide sequences that were highly shared and had low generation probability. In a later analysis, a clonal expansion index for each public chain was calculated from normalized within-repertoire ranks of inferred template counts. In a later analysis, generation probabilities were computed using a VDJ recombination model fitted to out-of-frame rearrangements, and the results were checked against IGoR. In a later analysis, hypergeometric tests were used to score TCR-TCR, TCR-HLA and TCR-CMV co-occurrence, with a repertoire-size bias correction applied to TCR pairs. To estimate false discovery rates, a later analysis permuted the HLA or CMV assignments 20 times. In a later analysis, co-occurring TCRs were grouped using DBSCAN, with TCRdist sequence similarity added in when clustering inside HLA-allele-positive subsets. For co-occurrence clustering, repertoires with fewer than 30,000 or more than 120,000 public chains were excluded, along with five repertoires with anomalous nucleotide sharing. TCRdb mirrors the immuneACCESS table, restricted to in-frame sequences. Some clones are absent from its copies; in checked studies, under half trace to an unresolved V gene, and the reason for the others is unknown. Clone size and the V and J calls come from that table; the DNA yielded D and trimming. Across this sample there are approximately 160,000 clones, with over 75% seen only once. The ten largest clones represent 1% of the sample.

The CDR3 sequence holds 14 residues, the cysteine and phenylalanine included. Only the CDR3 portion is preserved as DNA: 42 bases, with reading frame beginning at the first base. V loses 0 bases, J loses 9 bases, and the germline ends lie 13 bases apart. For CDR1 and CDR2, the germline V gene lists SGHRS and YFSETQ. These data belong to a study of cytomegalovirus exposure and HLA in healthy donors (dated by TCRdb to between 2016 and 2019). Study-level background: According to an earlier analysis of around 600 of the donors, some 170 million T cells yielded 120 million or so unique TCR beta sequences and more than 250 Gb of sequence data. Around 320 gigabases of sequencing data and approximately 85 million unique TCR sequences were included in an early release covering about 700 HLA-typed donors. Among the roughly 410 genotyped donors, approximately 76% belonged to the genetic ancestry cluster associated with self-reported Caucasian donors. The study aimed to test whether signatures of past pathogen exposure could be identified by cataloging public T cell receptors. The T cell repertoires of several hundred subjects were profiled by immunosequencing and related to cytomegalovirus serostatus. Besides the first cohort of approximately 710 subjects, a separate validation cohort made up of roughly 120 different subjects was used. To predict cytomegalovirus infection status, the study combined high-throughput TCR immunosequencing, statistical association of individual TCRs with disease status, and machine learning. A later analysis re-analyzed previously published TCR beta repertoires from about 600 donors and added high-resolution HLA genotyping to study TCR occurrence patterns. The later analysis used no new phenotypic data to find candidate immune exposures, relying instead on TCR beta sequences and their occurrence across donors. To decide whether each TCR beta V gene segment behaved as functional or pseudogenic, an earlier analysis of approximately 590 of the donors relied on high-throughput TCR beta sequencing. Donor age, sex, ethnicity and CMV serostatus were compiled together with the repertoire data. In a later genetic analysis, genome-wide SNP genotypes for about three fifths of the roughly 670 donors were used, and that subset was treated as a discovery cohort. Every repertoire in the discovery cohort had been generated on one and the same sequencing platform. HLA typing covered class I and class II loci at four-digit resolution. Typing coverage differed by locus: A, B, C, DRB1 and DQB1 were typed in roughly 629-640 donors, DQA1 in 522, DPA1 in some 610, and DPB1 in just under 480. About five DR-DQ haplotypes were treated as single units for association and clustering because of strong linkage in the cohort. Among about 410 genotyped donors of the cohort, an average of approximately 240,000 unique TCR beta nucleotide sequences was sequenced per donor, of which roughly 18% were non-productive.

On the study overall, not on this receptor specifically: Most CMV-associated TCR beta chains appeared to be HLA-restricted in a later analysis, and the HLA associations seemed to be driven largely by CMV exposure. A cluster of highly shared sequence variants was judged likely to be a technical artifact of the sequencing pipeline. Over 15 rarely observed V segments, including chromosome 9 orphons, were excluded from the earlier analysis of about 610 of the donors because counts were too low. A later analysis found that HLA-associated TCR beta chains were more clonally expanded and had lower generation probabilities than equally common non-associated chains. The 87-base-pair reads could not distinguish some IMGT-functional V segments, including TRBV6-2 and TRBV6-3, so those segments were excluded. Sequencing depth was assumed to be roughly uniform across donors in the presence/absence analyses, though that assumption may not hold. In a later analysis, some 18,000 TCR beta sequences were associated with specific HLA alleles at a false discovery rate of 0.05. When HLA alleles, especially DR and DQ, strongly co-occurred, attributing TCR associations to individual alleles was difficult. For the cohort, immune exposure information was limited to CMV serostatus. Several of the top co-occurrence clusters appeared to be linked to parvovirus B19, influenza, CMV and Epstein-Barr virus, according to a later analysis. While some public TCRs were present in many individuals, most TCR sequences turned up only very rarely across donors. A later genetic analysis associated a missense DCLRE1C variant with V-gene and J-gene trimming of TCR beta chains, and an independent cohort replicated the association. According to the authors, the approach could potentially be generalized to other disease states and immunological phenotypes. Linkage disequilibrium might explain the correlated functional status among segregating V segments, but an unknown experimental factor could not be excluded. In both the original and validation cohorts, the classifier was reported to diagnose cytomegalovirus status with high specificity and sensitivity. A further reported finding was that TCR beta sequences accurately predicted the HLA-A and HLA-B alleles for most subjects in the first cohort. A few of the identified cytomegalovirus-associated TCR beta chains were confirmed in vitro to be specific for cytomegalovirus antigens. The cohort was sequenced for TCR beta chains only, and without alpha or paired-chain data the features that could be detected were limited. An earlier analysis of approximately 500 of the donors showed that most TCR beta V segments appeared in productive rearrangements either about 90% or about 30% of the time, which broadly matched IMGT annotations. In a later analysis, TCR association rates were found to vary across HLA loci, with the most associated TCRs seen for DRB1 alleles and the fewest for HLA-C alleles. A later genetic analysis reported fewer N-insertions in productive TCRs among donors in an Asian-associated ancestry cluster than the roughly 690-donor mean. HLA typing was unavailable for some donors at each locus, so association tests used only the typed subset. A total of 150 or so TCR beta chains were listed by the study as associated with cytomegalovirus.

The cohort was made up of about 610 healthy bone marrow donors. Cohort members were all nominally healthy when sampled, although unrecorded immune exposures were likely present. The donor tested CMV seropositive, placing the donor among the roughly 270 seropositive members of the cohort. Each donor provided a peripheral blood sample, and peripheral blood mononuclear cells were used for TCR beta sequencing. The Qiagen DNeasy Blood Extraction Kit was used to extract genomic DNA from the blood cell samples. Recombination linked TRBV5-1 to TRBJ2-4; TRBD2 is a possible D gene, resting on 5 matching bases. The sequence derives from a woman in her fifties or sixties in good health and CMV-seropositive. Sequencing input: PBMCs. The bases are TGCGCCAGCAGCTTGGATTCCCGGGGTACCATTCAGTACTTC. Its translation is CASSLDSRGTIQYF.